The 31 T cell receptor beta chains below come from one sample, sequenced in a study of cytomegalovirus exposure and HLA in healthy donors. PCR primers comprised 60 Vbeta and 13 Jbeta primers. Some clones are missing from TCRdb's copy, which holds only in-frame ones; the method was immunoSEQ multiplex PCR. Of roughly 160,000 clones listed, about 72% are singletons. Sequencing was carried out using PBMCs. These receptors all stem from a man between 45 and 60 years old in good health and CMV-seropositive.

The genes are TRBV30 and TRBJ2-7; D remains ambiguous. V was shortened by 4 bases and J by 6 bases, with 13 bases between the two germline ends. The CDR3 contains 12 residues. Germline V gene sequence: CDR1 GTSNPN, CDR2 SVGIG (reference sequence). The CDR3: CAWNVQTFEQYF. DNA for the CDR3: TGTGCCTGGAATGTACAGACCTTCGAGCAGTACTTC.

This clone has just one count. The rearrangement uses TRBV25-1 and TRBJ2-2; D may be TRBD1 (6 bases). V was cut by 3 bases and J by 6 bases, with 17 bases left in between. This CDR3 spans 16 amino acids. In germline, CDR1 is MGHDK, CDR2 SYGVNS. CDR3 nucleotides: TGTGCCAGCAGTGACCGGTATATCAGGGGTCCCGGGGAGCTGTTTTTT. Translation gives CASSDRYIRGPGELFF.

V and J are TRBV6-1 and TRBJ2-3, with D possibly matching TRBD2 (6 bases). The CDR3 totals 15 residues. V gave up 0 bases and J gave up 1 base, with 8 bases separating them. CDR1 is MNHNS, CDR2 SASEGT, per germline. The CDR3, as DNA: TGTGCCAGCAGTGAAGCAGCGGGCGGCACAGATACGCAGTATTTT. Translated, it gives CASSEAAGGTDTQYF.

In this sample, this clone turned up a few times. The rearrangement joins TRBV7-6 to TRBJ2-7; 11 bases match TRBD1. Germline CDR1 SGHVS, CDR2 FNYEAQ. V lost 5 bases and J lost 1; bases outside the gene matches: 4. CDR3 size: 15 residues. As DNA, the CDR3 is TGTGCCAGCAGCCCCGGACAGGGGGCTTCCTACGAGCAGTACTTC. Translated: CASSPGQGASYEQYF.

This chain joins TRBV5-1 and TRBJ2-3; the D gene is possibly TRBD1 (6 bases). Trimming cost V 4 bases and J 2 bases, with 17 bases left between them. CDR3 length: 16 amino acids. CDR1 and CDR2 (germline): SGHRS, YFSETQ. CDR3 in amino acids: CASSPQGHTNTDTQYF. The CDR3 DNA follows: TGCGCCAGCAGCCCACAGGGTCACACTAACACAGATACGCAGTATTTT.

The rearrangement joins TRBV5-6 to TRBJ1-2; D unresolved. The CDR3 is made up of 12 amino acids. Germline assignment: CDR1 SGHDT and CDR2 YYEEEE. The V end was cut by 1 base, the J end by 7 bases, with 8 bases between. Here the CDR3 DNA reads TGTGCCAGCAGCTTGTCCTCCCCTGGCTACACCTTC. This codes for CASSLSSPGYTF.

The rearrangement links TRBV7-9 to TRBJ1-1; TRBD1 might be the D (6 bases). The V end was cut by 5 bases, the J end by 2 bases, with 21 bases between. The CDR3 extends over 17 amino acids. The germline gives CDR1 SEHNR, CDR2 FQNEAQ (reference sequence). CDR3 protein: CASSTGRVGNPNTEAFF. CDR3 nucleotides: TGTGCCAGCAGCACAGGGAGGGTGGGGAACCCAAACACTGAAGCTTTCTTT. The variable domain in full, completed from reference TRBV7-9 and TRBJ1-1, reads DTGVSQNPRHKITKRGQNVTFRCDPISEHNRLYWYRQTLGQGPEFLTYFQNEAQLEKSRLLSDRFSAERPKGSFSTLEIQRTEQGDSAMYLCASSTGRVGNPNTEAFFGQGTRLTVV.

The chain carries TRBV9 and TRBJ2-1; 10 nucleotides line up with TRBD2. CDR3 length: 16 residues. V lost 1 base, J lost 8 bases, and 9 bases stayed unmatched. The germline gives CDR1 SGDLS, CDR2 YYNGEE. CDR3 in amino acids: CASSVWSGGAPDEQFF. The DNA for the CDR3 is TGTGCCAGCAGCGTATGGAGCGGGGGGGCCCCTGATGAGCAGTTCTTC.

The chain recombines TRBV4-3 with TRBJ2-3; weak D call: TRBD2 (6 bases). The germline CDR1 and CDR2 sequences are LGHNA and YSLEER. The CDR3 covers 17 residues. V was pared by 4 bases and J by 3 bases, with 20 bases between. CDR3 protein: CASSLKGPGVTTDTQYF. The DNA for the CDR3 is TGCGCCAGCAGCCTAAAAGGGCCGGGGGTAACGACAGATACGCAGTATTTT.

The chain has TRBV30 and TRBJ1-3; D remains ambiguous. Germline-derived CDR1 and CDR2 are GTSNPN and SVGIG (reference sequence). The CDR3 has 13 amino acids. The V gene lost 7 bases and the J gene lost 0 bases, with 10 bases spanning the gap. The CDR3 DNA reads as TGTGCCTTTGGAGATCACTCTGGAAACACCATATATTTT. Its protein product is CAFGDHSGNTIYF.

The rearrangement links TRBV5-1 to TRBJ2-5, with D perhaps matching TRBD2 (6 bases). The V end was cut by 6 bases, the J end by 4 bases, with 13 bases between. Germline-derived CDR1 and CDR2 are SGHRS and YFSETQ. The CDR3 has 13 residues. The CDR3 nucleotides are TGCGCCAGCACCAGGGAGGCAGCAGAGACCCAGTACTTC. This codes for CASTREAAETQYF.

This clone was detected only a few times. The V gene is TRBV18, the J gene TRBJ2-1; 11 bases map to TRBD2. Germline V gene sequence: CDR1 KGHSH, CDR2 LQKENI. Unmatched junction bases numbered 9, after V lost 6 bases and J lost 5 bases. The CDR3 is 16 amino acids. CDR3 nucleotides: TGTGCCAGCTCTCTGATTGGGACTAGCGGAAACAATGAGCAGTTCTTC. Protein product: CASSLIGTSGNNEQFF.

The V call is TRBV14, the J call TRBJ2-1; possible D gene TRBD2, 6 bases. The germline V and J ends were trimmed by 2 bases and 8 bases, with 10 bases remaining between them. Germline lookup yields CDR1 SGHDN and CDR2 FVKESK. This CDR3 is 13 amino acids long. In DNA form, the CDR3 reads TGTGCCAGCAGCCAACAGGTAGCGGATGAGCAGTTCTTC. This encodes CASSQQVADEQFF.

The chain links TRBV4-3 to TRBJ1-2, with 8 bases fitting TRBD1. The CDR3 sequence is 17 residues long. Germline V gene data show CDR1 as LGHNA and CDR2 as YSLEER. The V and J ends lost 0 bases and 4 bases, in that order; junction bases with no gene match: 10. The CDR3 DNA is TGCGCCAGCAGCCAAGACTATAGGCAGGGGGCAATCTATGGCTACACCTTC. Amino acids: CASSQDYRQGAIYGYTF.

This clone showed up just a few times. Other DNA sequences in this specimen translate into the identical CDR3. The DNA for the CDR3 is TGCGCCAGCAGCTTGGCCGGGGGAAGCAATCAGCCCCAGCATTTT. Its protein product is CASSLAGGSNQPQHF. The chain recombines TRBV5-1 with TRBJ1-5; tentative D call: TRBD1 (5 bases). This CDR3 comprises 15 residues. The germline CDR1 and CDR2 sequences are SGHRS and YFSETQ. V lost 0 bases and J 1 base, leaving 8 bases between the germline ends.

The chain joins TRBV30 to TRBJ2-2; TRBD1 aligns across 11 bases. The CDR3 has 14 residues. The trim removed 4 bases at V and 5 bases at J, leaving 3 bases unmatched. The V gene's germline CDR1 is GTSNPN and CDR2 SVGIG (reference sequence). The DNA of the CDR3 is TGTGCCTGGACTGGGACAGGGGGGACCGGGGAGCTGTTTTTT. Translating gives CAWTGTGGTGELFF. Based on the CDR3 plus reference TRBV30 and TRBJ2-2, the full variable domain is SQTIHQWPATLVQPVGSPLSLECTVEGTSNPNLYWYRQAAGRGLQLLFYSVGIGQISSEVPQNLSASRPQDRQFILSSKKLLLSDSGFYLCAWTGTGGTGELFFGEGSRLTVL.

The rearrangement links TRBV11-2 to TRBJ2-2; 13 bases align to TRBD2. The CDR3 has 17 residues. J lost 7 bases, V lost 5 bases, and 10 bases had no gene match. The germline V gene has CDR1 SGHAT and CDR2 FQNNGV. The CDR3 loop reads CASSQARLAGGNGELFF. The CDR3 region has the DNA TGTGCCAGCAGCCAAGCAAGACTAGCGGGGGGTAACGGGGAGCTGTTTTTT.

The V call is TRBV7-3, the J call TRBJ2-1, with D unclear. CDR1 and CDR2 (germline): SGHTA, FQGTGA. Trimming shortened V by 2 bases and J by 5 bases, and 7 bases separated the two germline ends. This CDR3 region has 13 residues. CDR3 nucleotide sequence: TGTGCCAGCAGCTTACCTAGACACAATGAGCAGTTCTTC. This gives the protein CASSLPRHNEQFF.

The chain links TRBV4-3 to TRBJ2-3; 9 bases line up with TRBD2. The CDR3 has 18 amino acids. J gave up 2 bases and V 0 bases, and 9 bases lay outside the gene matches. Germline V gives CDR1 LGHNA, CDR2 YSLEER. The CDR3 nucleotides read TGCGCCAGCAGCCAAGATATCCTAGCGGGGCTATCCACAGATACGCAGTATTTT. This gives the protein CASSQDILAGLSTDTQYF.

The CDR3 bases are TGTGCCAGCAGCTTGGGAGGGAGCAATCAGCCCCAGCATTTT. It yields the protein CASSLGGSNQPQHF. The chain couples TRBV5-6 to TRBJ1-5; D gene unclear. Germline-derived CDR1 and CDR2 are SGHDT and YYEEEE. This CDR3 has 14 amino acids. V lost 0 bases to trimming and J lost 1 base, with 5 bases between them.

The chain couples TRBV7-8 to TRBJ2-1; TRBD1 matches at 9 bases. The CDR3 consists of 19 residues. CDR1 and CDR2 (germline): SGHVS, FQNEAQ. Trimming cost V 2 bases and J 4 bases; bases outside gene matches: 15. DNA for the CDR3: TGTGCCAGCAGCTTAAGGGGAGCCAACAGGGGGCTAATTTACAATGAGCAGTTCTTC. Residues: CASSLRGANRGLIYNEQFF.

This chain joins TRBV7-8 and TRBJ2-7; tentatively, D is TRBD2 (6 bases). V dropped 1 base and J dropped 3 bases, with 10 bases sitting between them. CDR1 and CDR2 (germline): SGHVS, FQNEAQ. The CDR3 covers 14 residues. CDR3 bases: TGTGCCAGCAGCTTAGATAGACTAGTCTACGAGCAGTACTTC. As protein: CASSLDRLVYEQYF.

V usage is TRBV2 and J usage is TRBJ2-7, with a possible D match to TRBD2 (5 bases). Trimming left V 7 bases short and J 2 bases short, with 15 bases between. CDR1 and CDR2 from the germline V gene are SNHLY and FYNNEI. The CDR3 runs 14 residues. The CDR3 sequence: CASTRRSGAYEQYF. The CDR3 DNA follows: TGTGCCAGCACCAGAAGGTCCGGGGCCTACGAGCAGTACTTC.

The V and J genes are TRBV19 and TRBJ1-4; 9 bases agree with TRBD1. CDR1 and CDR2 (germline): LNHDA, SQIVND (reference sequence). Trimming at V came to 4 bases and at J to 8 bases, leaving 5 bases not matched to a gene. The CDR3 contains 14 residues. Here the CDR3 reads CASSTQGAREKLFF. The CDR3 coding sequence is TGTGCCAGTAGTACACAGGGGGCCAGGGAAAAACTGTTTTTT.

The chain has TRBV9 and TRBJ2-7, with TRBD1 identical over 8 bases. This CDR3 has 15 residues. The V gene's germline CDR1 is SGDLS and CDR2 YYNGEE. V was clipped by 0 bases and J by 1 base; unmatched bases: 3. This CDR3 is CASSVGGTGSYEQYF. The CDR3 DNA reads TGTGCCAGCAGCGTAGGGGGGACAGGATCCTACGAGCAGTACTTC. The full variable domain, completed using reference TRBV9 and TRBJ2-7, is DSGVTQTPKHLITATGQRVTLRCSPRSGDLSVYWYQQSLDQGLQFLIQYYNGEERAKGNILERFSAQQFPDLHSELNLSSLELGDSALYFCASSVGGTGSYEQYFGPGTRLTVT.

This clone was detected only once. The rearrangement uses TRBV2 and TRBJ2-7; D perhaps matches TRBD1 (5 bases). Per the germline V gene, CDR1 is SNHLY and CDR2 is FYNNEI. The ends were cut back, 6 bases at V and 3 bases at J, with 9 bases in the middle. The CDR3 extends over 12 amino acids. CDR3 in DNA: TGTGCCAGCAGCCCGACAGTCTACGAGCAGTACTTC. As protein: CASSPTVYEQYF.

V gene TRBV11-2 combines with J gene TRBJ2-5, with 7 positions matching TRBD1. The germline V gene encodes CDR1 SGHAT and CDR2 FQNNGV. The CDR3 totals 15 residues. With 4 bases clipped from V and 2 bases from J, the junction kept 7 bases outside the gene matches. CDR3 protein: CASSSNSRGQETQYF. CDR3 DNA sequence: TGTGCCAGCAGCTCAAATTCCAGGGGGCAAGAGACCCAGTACTTC. Full variable domain (outside the CDR3, taken from reference TRBV11-2 and TRBJ2-5): EAGVAQSPRYKIIEKRQSVAFWCNPISGHATLYWYQQILGQGPKLLIQFQNNGVVDDSQLPKDRFSAERLKGVDSTLKIQPAKLEDSAVYLCASSSNSRGQETQYFGPGTRLLVL.

This clone has more than one count but fewer than ten. V and J are TRBV28 and TRBJ1-2, with 7 bases aligning to TRBD1. V shed 7 bases, J shed 8 bases, and the junction held 10 bases outside the gene matches. Germline V lookup: CDR1 MDHEN, CDR2 SYDVKM. CDR3 size: 13 residues. The CDR3 sequence: CASTFSTGDGYTF. DNA for the CDR3: TGTGCCAGCACTTTTTCTACAGGGGACGGCTACACCTTC.

The chain uses TRBV25-1 and TRBJ2-6; perhaps TRBD2 as D (6 bases). Trimming pared 3 bases from V and 0 bases from J, leaving 9 bases between. The germline V gene has CDR1 MGHDK and CDR2 SYGVNS. The CDR3 length is 16 residues. The CDR3 sequence: CASSDPGSSGANVLTF. As DNA, the CDR3 is TGTGCCAGCAGTGACCCCGGGAGCTCTGGGGCCAACGTCCTGACTTTC.

This CDR3 is CSVETPRRDRGGNTIYF. The CDR3 DNA is TGCAGCGTTGAAACCCCCCGACGGGACAGGGGAGGAAACACCATATATTTT. J is TRBJ1-3 and V is TRBV29-1; 10 nucleotides line up with TRBD1. The V segment lost 2 bases and the J segment 4 bases; nucleotides outside the gene matches: 11. Germline CDR1 reads SQVTM; CDR2 reads ANQGSEA. The CDR3 is 17 amino acids.

The CDR3 coding sequence is TGTGCCATCAGGGGCGGGACAGGGGGCGGCGAGCAGTACTTC. This gives the protein CAIRGGTGGGEQYF. This chain joins TRBV10-3 and TRBJ2-7; the match to TRBD1 covers 12 bases. J gave up 6 bases and V 6 bases, and 6 bases lay outside the gene matches. CDR1 and CDR2 from the germline V gene are ENHRY and SYGVKD. The CDR3 is 14 residues long.